Detailed here is one T cell receptor beta chain. The repertoire was sequenced with immunoSEQ multiplex PCR; TCRdb's copy has only in-frame clones and lacks some. The sample holds about 480,000 clones, 70% to 90% seen once. The CDR3 is 14 amino acids. Germline CDR1 reads SGHVS; CDR2 reads FQNEAQ. With 4 bases clipped from V and 5 bases from J, the junction kept 4 bases outside the gene matches. Recovered status applied to Cohort 3 donors who had two consecutive negative PCRs. It also applied to those with clearance or with symptom resolution. The sample is drawn from a study of blood T cell repertoires in COVID-19.

This TCR was recovered from a woman aged 40 to 55 who had recovered from COVID-19. The chain combines TRBV7-8 with TRBJ1-1; 10 bases map to TRBD1. The specimen sequenced was PBMCs or T cells enriched from blood (not recorded which). The CDR3, as DNA: TGTGCCAGCAGCTACGGACAGGGGGGAACTGAAGCTTTCTTT. Protein sequence: CASSYGQGGTEAFF.